The T cell receptor beta chain described here comes from a study of CD8 T cells in Susac syndrome (dated by TCRdb to the late 2010s). Concerning the study at large: Whether CD8+ T cell activation and differentiation in Susac syndrome was antigen driven was tested using repertoire sequencing. The clonality of the CD8+ T cell repertoire was compared across 11 to 12 healthy donors, some 14 Susac syndrome patients and roughly 15 multiple sclerosis patients.

Details on this clonotype: Its antigen is currently not known. No much larger clone exists at a distance of one base, and base qualities are not known.

What the authors observed across the whole study: The TCR sequencing and HLA analysis was acknowledged to have included a relatively small number of individuals.

High-throughput TCR beta sequencing profiled peripheral blood CD8+ and CD4+ T cells from healthy donors, Susac syndrome patients and multiple sclerosis patients. The healthy donors served as controls matched for age and sex. CD8+ TEMRA cells were enriched by FACS, while bulk CD8+ and CD4+ T cells were purified by magnetic negative isolation. Blood was collected in EDTA tubes and processed within 24 hours, with PBMCs isolated through density gradient centrifugation. PBMCs intended for TCR sequencing were cryopreserved in liquid nitrogen and thawed later in a water bath at 37 degrees C. The sorted or isolated CD4+, CD8+ and CD8+ TEMRA cells reached a purity of at least 90%. From cysteine to phenylalanine, the CDR3 is 13 amino acids long. Only the CDR3 DNA is retained, 39 bases long and in frame from the first base. For this chain, trimming is 10 bases at the V end and 7 bases at the J end, and the number of junction bases without a gene match is 7. CDR1 and CDR2 are drawn from the germline V gene: MNHNS, SASEGT.

RNA was extracted with the RNeasy kit and roughly 0.5 to 1 ug was reverse transcribed using random hexamers. The immunoSEQ multiplex PCR assay, which covers 54 Vbeta and 13 Jbeta segments, was used to amplify TCR beta CDR3 regions. PCR amplification bias was corrected by using a synthetic template baseline for primer optimization and computational correction. Turning to the authors' computational methods: Only productive sequences were kept, with reads annotated to V, D and J genes according to IMGT and analyzed in immunoSEQ Analyzer. Clonality was computed as one minus Shannon entropy normalized by log2 of the number of productive unique sequences. Public and private clones were assessed among the 100 most prevalent clones of each patient and control. A clone was defined as Susac-specific if it was absent from the healthy and MS cohorts, from more than 850 published viral clones and from other ImmuneACCESS disease sequences. Starting from the raw public reads, TCRdb applied fastp trimming at Q25, assembled clones with MiXCR and retained in-frame beta chains. Every entry covers one CDR3 protein and lists the most common genes and DNA from its rows. The V and J calls, along with clone size, are taken from TCRdb and not from the paper's own processing. The table for this sample lists approximately 46,000 distinct CDR3 sequences; 80% to 95% of them were counted only once. The ten most abundant clones make up about 0.41% of the sample.

Source material: CD8+ T cells from PBMCs. The clonotype was recovered from a human donor in good health. The receptor chain draws on TRBV6-1 and TRBJ2-7; 13 central nucleotides agree with TRBD2. This receptor carries the CDR3 CAIRLAGGPEQYF. At the DNA level, the sequence is TGTGCCATCCGACTAGCGGGAGGTCCTGAGCAGTACTTC.